This TCR beta chain was sequenced during a study of cytomegalovirus exposure and HLA in healthy donors. Overall study results and limits: Earlier analysis found most TCR beta V segments productive about 87% or about 30% of the time. TCR association rates varied by HLA locus in a later analysis, with DRB1 highest and HLA-C lowest. Later analysis suggested most CMV-associated TCR beta chains were HLA-restricted.

Each donor was healthy, and each was a bone marrow donor. Germline V lookup: CDR1 SGHKS, CDR2 YYEKEE (reference sequence). Between the trimmed V and J ends, which lost 5 bases and 4 bases, there was a span of 20 bases. This CDR3 region has 16 residues. The study ran its PCR with 60 Vbeta and 13 Jbeta primers. Sequencing was performed with immunoSEQ multiplex PCR; in TCRdb, only in-frame clones are kept and a portion is missing. The data hold over 150,000 clones, with roughly 81% observed a single time. As concerns this clone: Its matching antigen is unknown.

The sample was PBMCs. This chain uses TRBV5-5 with TRBJ2-3, with D possibly TRBD2 on 5 matching bases. This TCR was sampled from a man aged 25 to 40 in good health and CMV-seropositive. The CDR3 DNA sequence: TGTGCCAGCAGTACCCCCTTAGCGAGGGTAGCAGATACGCAGTATTTT. It specifies CASSTPLARVADTQYF.